This TCR beta chain was recovered during a study of T cell responses to AZD1222 COVID-19 vaccine. Study results and limitations: The study identified only five to seven AZD1222 recipients as seropositive at baseline. The sample set comprised mostly white British donors with more females, and clonal diversity was possibly underestimated. Receipt of two AZD1222 doses was followed by a rise in Spike-specific TCR breadth and depth.

Generated by immunoSEQ multiplex PCR, the TCRdb table keeps only in-frame clones and is missing some. This sample has approximately 170,000 clones, with roughly nine tenths found just once. Remarks on this clone: Its antigen is not known.

CDR1 and CDR2 (germline): WSHSY, SAAADI. V trimming: 8 bases; J trimming: 1 base; junction bases outside the gene matches: 5. This CDR3 region has 15 residues. This sequence originates from an adult who received the AZD1222 COVID-19 vaccine. The material sequenced was peripheral blood, taken 28 days after the second AZD1222 dose. The J gene is TRBJ2-6, the V gene TRBV10-2; 7 bases align to TRBD2. The CDR3 nucleotides read TGCGCCAGCCTTCTCGGGGGGTCTGGGGCCAACGTCCTGACTTTC. Translating it yields CASLLGGSGANVLTF.